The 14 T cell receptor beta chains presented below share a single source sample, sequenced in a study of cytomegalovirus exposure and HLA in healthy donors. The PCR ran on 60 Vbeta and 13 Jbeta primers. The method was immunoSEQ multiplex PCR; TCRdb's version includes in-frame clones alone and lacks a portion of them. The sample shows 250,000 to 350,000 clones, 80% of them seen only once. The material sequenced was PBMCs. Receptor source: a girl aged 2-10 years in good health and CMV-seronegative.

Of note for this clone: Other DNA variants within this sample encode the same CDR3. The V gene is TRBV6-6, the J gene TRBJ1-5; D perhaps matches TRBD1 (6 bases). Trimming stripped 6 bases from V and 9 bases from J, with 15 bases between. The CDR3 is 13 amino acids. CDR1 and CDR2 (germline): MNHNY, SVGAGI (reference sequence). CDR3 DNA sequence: TGTGCCAGCAGGAGGGACACCCGGAGGCCCCAGCATTTT. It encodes CASRRDTRRPQHF.

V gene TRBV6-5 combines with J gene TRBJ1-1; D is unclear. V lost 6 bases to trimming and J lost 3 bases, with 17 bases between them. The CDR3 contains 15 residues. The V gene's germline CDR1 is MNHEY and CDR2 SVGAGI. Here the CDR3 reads CASRILIFADTEAFF. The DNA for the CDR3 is TGTGCCAGCAGAATTCTGATTTTTGCGGACACTGAAGCTTTCTTT.

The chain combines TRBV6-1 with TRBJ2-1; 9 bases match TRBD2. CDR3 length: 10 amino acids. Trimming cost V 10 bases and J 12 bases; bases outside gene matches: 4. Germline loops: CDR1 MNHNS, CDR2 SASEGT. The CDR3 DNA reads TGTGCCACCAGGACTAGCGCGCAGTTCTTC. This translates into CATRTSAQFF.

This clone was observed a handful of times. CDR3 amino acids: CASSPDWWSTDTQYF. For the CDR3, the DNA is TGTGCCAGCAGTCCGGACTGGTGGAGCACAGATACGCAGTATTTT. V and J are TRBV27 and TRBJ2-3; possibly TRBD2 for D (5 bases). CDR1 MNHEY and CDR2 SMNVEV come from the germline V gene (reference sequence). This CDR3 contains 15 residues. The ends were cut back, 5 bases at V and 0 bases at J, with 12 bases in the middle.

This chain's CDR3 is CASSIAKGFSYNEQFF. The CDR3 bases are TGTGCCAGTAGTATAGCGAAGGGGTTTTCCTACAATGAGCAGTTCTTC. This chain uses TRBV19 with TRBJ2-1, with D possibly TRBD1 on 5 matching bases. V was shortened by 1 base and J by 1 base, with 11 bases between the two germline ends. The CDR3 runs 16 residues. Germline values: CDR1 LNHDA, CDR2 SQIVND (reference sequence). Looking up the rest from reference TRBV19 and TRBJ2-1 gives the full variable domain: DGGITQSPKYLFRKEGQNVTLSCEQNLNHDAMYWYRQDPGQGLRLIYYSQIVNDFQKGDIAEGYSVSREKKESFPLTVTSAQKNPTAFYLCASSIAKGFSYNEQFFGPGTRLTVL.

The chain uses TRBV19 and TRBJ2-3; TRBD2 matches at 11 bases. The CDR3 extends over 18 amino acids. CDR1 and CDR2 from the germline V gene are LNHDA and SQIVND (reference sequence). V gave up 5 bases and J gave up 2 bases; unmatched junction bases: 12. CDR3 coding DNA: TGTGCCAGTAGTTTTGGACTAGCGGGCGTTTATGACACAGATACGCAGTATTTT. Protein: CASSFGLAGVYDTDTQYF.

Here the CDR3 DNA reads TGTGCCAGCAGCCCTGGACTGCGCTCCTACGAGCAGTACTTC. Translating it yields CASSPGLRSYEQYF. This chain uses TRBV7-9 with TRBJ2-7, with D perhaps TRBD2 (5 bases). The CDR3 extends over 14 amino acids. Per the germline V gene, CDR1 is SEHNR and CDR2 is FQNEAQ (reference sequence). V was pared by 5 bases and J by 0 bases, with 11 bases between. Together with reference TRBV7-9 and TRBJ2-7, the CDR3 gives the full variable domain: DTGVSQNPRHKITKRGQNVTFRCDPISEHNRLYWYRQTLGQGPEFLTYFQNEAQLEKSRLLSDRFSAERPKGSFSTLEIQRTEQGDSAMYLCASSPGLRSYEQYFGPGTRLTVT.

The DNA for the CDR3 is TGTGCCAGTAGTCCCGACCGAGGATGGGGCAATCAGCCCCAGCATTTT. Protein: CASSPDRGWGNQPQHF. This chain joins TRBV19 and TRBJ1-5; D not resolved. The CDR3 extends over 16 amino acids. From germline, CDR1 is LNHDA and CDR2 SQIVND (reference sequence). The V end lost 5 bases, the J end lost 2 bases, and 16 bases lay between the germline ends.

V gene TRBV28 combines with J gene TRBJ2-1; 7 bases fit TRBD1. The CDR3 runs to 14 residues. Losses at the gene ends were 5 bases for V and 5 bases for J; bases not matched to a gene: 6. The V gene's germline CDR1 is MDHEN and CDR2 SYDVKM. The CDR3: CASSAGTANNEQFF. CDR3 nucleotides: TGTGCCAGCAGTGCCGGGACAGCTAACAATGAGCAGTTCTTC.

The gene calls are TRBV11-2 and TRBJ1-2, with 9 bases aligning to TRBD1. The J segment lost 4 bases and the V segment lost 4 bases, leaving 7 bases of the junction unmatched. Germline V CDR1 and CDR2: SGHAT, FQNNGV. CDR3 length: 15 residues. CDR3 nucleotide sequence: TGTGCCAGCAGCTCCCACACAGGGGGCAGCTATGGCTACACCTTC. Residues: CASSSHTGGSYGYTF.

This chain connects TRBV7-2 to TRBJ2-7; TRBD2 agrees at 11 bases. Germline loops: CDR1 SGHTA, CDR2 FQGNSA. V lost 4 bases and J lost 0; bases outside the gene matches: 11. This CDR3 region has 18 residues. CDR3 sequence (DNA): TGTGCCAGCAGCTCCTACCTTAGCGGGAGGGCCCTCTCCTACGAGCAGTACTTC. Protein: CASSSYLSGRALSYEQYF.

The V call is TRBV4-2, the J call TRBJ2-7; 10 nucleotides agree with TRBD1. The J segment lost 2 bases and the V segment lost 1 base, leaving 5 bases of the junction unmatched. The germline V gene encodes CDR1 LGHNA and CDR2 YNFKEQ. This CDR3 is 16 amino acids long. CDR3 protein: CASSQGDGTGAYEQYF. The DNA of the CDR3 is TGTGCCAGCAGCCAAGGGGACGGGACAGGGGCCTACGAGCAGTACTTC.

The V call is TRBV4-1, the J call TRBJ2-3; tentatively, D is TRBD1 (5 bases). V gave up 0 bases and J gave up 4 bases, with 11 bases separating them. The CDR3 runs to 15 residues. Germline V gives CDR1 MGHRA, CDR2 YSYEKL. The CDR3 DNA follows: TGCGCCAGCAGCCAAGAGCCCCCAGGGTCAGATACGCAGTATTTT. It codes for CASSQEPPGSDTQYF.

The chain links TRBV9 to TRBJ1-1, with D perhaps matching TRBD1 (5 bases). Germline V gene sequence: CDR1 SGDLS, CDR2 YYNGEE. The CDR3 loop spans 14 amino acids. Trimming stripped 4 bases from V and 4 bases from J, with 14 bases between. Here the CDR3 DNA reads TGTGCCAGCAGCCCTGAAGGGGCTGGCACTGAAGCTTTCTTT. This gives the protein CASSPEGAGTEAFF.